The present T cell receptor (beta chain) was sequenced within a study of CD8+ T cells in alopecia areata. The wider study: Tofacitinib therapy lasting 6 to 18 months was followed by 6 months off drug. Percent of scalp involved defined treated patients' severity scores.

This clone was observed a few times. The antigen is undetermined. cDNA serving as the sequencing template came from extracted, reverse transcribed RNA. Profiling relied on immunoSEQ multiplex PCR, and the TCRdb table lists in-frame clones only, not all of them. Of around 100,000 clones in the sample, roughly three fifths were seen once. Findings and caveats of the study: Normal-skin resident alphabeta T cells also appear among scalp sample sequences.

The V gene's germline CDR1 is MGHDK and CDR2 SYGVNS. CDR3 length: 17 amino acids. The V gene end was trimmed by 5 bases and the J gene end by 0 bases; junction bases not matched to a gene: 8. As to treatment: oral pan-JAK inhibitor, 5-10 mg twice daily. Sampling of alopecia areata patients yielded lesional scalp punch biopsies as well as peripheral blood. This rearrangement joins TRBV25-1 to TRBJ2-1, with TRBD1 matching over 9 bases. This TCR came from a human donor with alopecia areata. The sequencing used CD4+ T cells sorted from blood, collected at week 24, from a patient treated with tofacitinib. CDR3 bases: TGTGCCAGCAGTCTGATTGGGGACAGGGCCTCCTACAATGAGCAGTTCTTC. Its translation: CASSLIGDRASYNEQFF.